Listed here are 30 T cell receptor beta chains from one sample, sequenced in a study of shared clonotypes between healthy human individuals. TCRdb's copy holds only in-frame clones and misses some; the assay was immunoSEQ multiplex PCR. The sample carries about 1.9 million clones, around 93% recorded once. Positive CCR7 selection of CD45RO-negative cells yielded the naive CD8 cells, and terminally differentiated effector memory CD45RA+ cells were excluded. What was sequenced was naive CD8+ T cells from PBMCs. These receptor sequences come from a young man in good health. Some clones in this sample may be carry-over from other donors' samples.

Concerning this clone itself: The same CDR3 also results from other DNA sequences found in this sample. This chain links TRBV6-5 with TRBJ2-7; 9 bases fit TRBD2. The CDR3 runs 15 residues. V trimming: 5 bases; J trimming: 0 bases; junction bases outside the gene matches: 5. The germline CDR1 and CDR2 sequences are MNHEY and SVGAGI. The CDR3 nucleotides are TGTGCCAGCAGTCCCTTAGCGGGAGCCTCCTACGAGCAGTACTTC. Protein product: CASSPLAGASYEQYF.

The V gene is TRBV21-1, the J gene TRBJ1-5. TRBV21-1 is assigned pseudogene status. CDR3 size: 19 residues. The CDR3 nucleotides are TGTGCCAGCAGCAAAAATTACTTGAGTCAGGCAGGGAGTGGGCAGCCCCAGCATTTT. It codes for CASSKNYLSQAGSGQPQHF.

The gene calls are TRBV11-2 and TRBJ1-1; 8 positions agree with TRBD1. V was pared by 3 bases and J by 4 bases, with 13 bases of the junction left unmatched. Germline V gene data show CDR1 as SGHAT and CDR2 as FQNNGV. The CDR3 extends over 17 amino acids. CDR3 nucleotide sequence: TGTGCCAGCAGCTTCGCCACCCTACAGGGGGTGAGCACTGAAGCTTTCTTT. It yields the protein CASSFATLQGVSTEAFF.

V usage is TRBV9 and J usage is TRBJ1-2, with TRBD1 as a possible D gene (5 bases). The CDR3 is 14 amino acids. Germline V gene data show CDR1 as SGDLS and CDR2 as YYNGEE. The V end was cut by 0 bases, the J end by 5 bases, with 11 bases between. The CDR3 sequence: CASSVGDWGYGYTF. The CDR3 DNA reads TGTGCCAGCAGCGTAGGGGACTGGGGGTATGGCTACACCTTC. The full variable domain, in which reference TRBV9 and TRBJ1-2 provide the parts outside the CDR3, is DSGVTQTPKHLITATGQRVTLRCSPRSGDLSVYWYQQSLDQGLQFLIQYYNGEERAKGNILERFSAQQFPDLHSELNLSSLELGDSALYFCASSVGDWGYGYTFGSGTRLTVV.

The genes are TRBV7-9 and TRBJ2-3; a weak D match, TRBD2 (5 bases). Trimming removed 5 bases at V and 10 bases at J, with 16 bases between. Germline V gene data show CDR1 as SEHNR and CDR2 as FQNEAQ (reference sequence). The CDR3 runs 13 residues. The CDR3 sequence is CASSGGLHSSQYF. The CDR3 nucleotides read TGTGCCAGCAGCGGTGGACTCCACTCGTCGCAGTATTTT.

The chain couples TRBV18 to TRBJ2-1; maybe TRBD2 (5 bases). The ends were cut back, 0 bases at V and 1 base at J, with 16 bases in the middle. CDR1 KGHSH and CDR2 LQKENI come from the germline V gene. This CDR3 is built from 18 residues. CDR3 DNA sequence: TGTGCCAGCTCACCACCATTTTTCGTAGCGTCATCCTACAATGAGCAGTTCTTC. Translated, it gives CASSPPFFVASSYNEQFF. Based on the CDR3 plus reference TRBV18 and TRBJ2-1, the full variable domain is NAGVMQNPRHLVRRRGQEARLRCSPMKGHSHVYWYRQLPEEGLKFMVYLQKENIIDESGMPKERFSAEFPKEGPSILRIQQVVRGDSAAYFCASSPPFFVASSYNEQFFGPGTRLTVL.

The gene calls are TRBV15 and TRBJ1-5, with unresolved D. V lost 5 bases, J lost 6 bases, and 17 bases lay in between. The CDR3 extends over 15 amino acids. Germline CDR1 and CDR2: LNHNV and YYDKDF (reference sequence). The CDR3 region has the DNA TGTGCCACCAGCCCCTCCTTAGGCCACAGTCAGCCCCAGCATTTT. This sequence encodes CATSPSLGHSQPQHF.

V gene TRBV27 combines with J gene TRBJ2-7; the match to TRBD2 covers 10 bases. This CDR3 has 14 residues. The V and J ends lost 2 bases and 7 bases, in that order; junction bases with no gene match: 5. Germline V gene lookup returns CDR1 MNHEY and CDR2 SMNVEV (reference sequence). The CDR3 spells CASSLSGRGREQYF. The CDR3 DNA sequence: TGTGCCAGCAGTTTAAGCGGGAGGGGAAGGGAGCAGTACTTC.

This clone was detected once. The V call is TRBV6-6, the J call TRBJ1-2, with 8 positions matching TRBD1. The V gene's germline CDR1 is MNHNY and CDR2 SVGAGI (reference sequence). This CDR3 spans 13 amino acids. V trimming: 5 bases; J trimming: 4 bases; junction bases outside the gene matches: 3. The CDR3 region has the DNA TGTGCCAGCAGTCCAGGGGGCCTCTATGGCTACACCTTC. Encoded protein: CASSPGGLYGYTF.

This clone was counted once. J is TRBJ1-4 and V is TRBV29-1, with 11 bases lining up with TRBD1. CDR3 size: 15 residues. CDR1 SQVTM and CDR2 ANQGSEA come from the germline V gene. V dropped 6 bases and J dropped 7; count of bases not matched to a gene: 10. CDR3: CSVSGQGVSSEKLFF. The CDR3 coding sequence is TGCAGCGTCTCGGGACAGGGGGTTAGCAGTGAAAAACTGTTTTTT.

The CDR3 DNA follows: TGTGCCAGCAGCTTACAGACAAATGAAAAACTGTTTTTT. This codes for CASSLQTNEKLFF. The V gene is TRBV5-4, the J gene TRBJ1-4; D ambiguous. This CDR3 has 13 amino acids. Between the trimmed V and J ends, which lost 2 bases and 5 bases, there was a span of 7 bases. The V gene's germline CDR1 is SGHNT and CDR2 YYREEE (reference sequence).

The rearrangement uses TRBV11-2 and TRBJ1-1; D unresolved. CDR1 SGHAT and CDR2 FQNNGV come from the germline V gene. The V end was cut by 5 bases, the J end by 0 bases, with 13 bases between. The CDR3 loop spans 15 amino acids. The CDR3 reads CASSLPRLMNTEAFF. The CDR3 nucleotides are TGTGCCAGCAGCCTGCCGAGGCTCATGAACACTGAAGCTTTCTTT.

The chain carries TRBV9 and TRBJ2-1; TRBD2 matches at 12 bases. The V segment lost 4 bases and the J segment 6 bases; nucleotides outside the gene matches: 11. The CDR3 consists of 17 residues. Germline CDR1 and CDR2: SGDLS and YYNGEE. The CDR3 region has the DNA TGTGCCAGCAGCCCTGGGCTAGCGGGAGGGCCTGGCAATGAGCAGTTCTTC. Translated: CASSPGLAGGPGNEQFF.

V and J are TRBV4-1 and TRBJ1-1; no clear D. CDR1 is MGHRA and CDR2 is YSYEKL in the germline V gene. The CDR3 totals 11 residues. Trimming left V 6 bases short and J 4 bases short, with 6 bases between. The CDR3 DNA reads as TGCGCCAGCAGTATGGGCACTGAAGCTTTCTTT. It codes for CASSMGTEAFF.

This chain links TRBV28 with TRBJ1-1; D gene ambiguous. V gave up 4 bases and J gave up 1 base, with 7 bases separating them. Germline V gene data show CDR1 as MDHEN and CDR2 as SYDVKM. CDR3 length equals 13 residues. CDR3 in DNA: TGTGCCAGCAGTTCCTGGGGGAACACTGAAGCTTTCTTT. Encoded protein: CASSSWGNTEAFF.

CDR3 amino acids: CASSQRDRAPAEQYF. The CDR3 DNA sequence: TGCGCCAGCAGCCAAAGAGACAGGGCTCCGGCCGAGCAGTACTTC. This chain connects TRBV4-1 to TRBJ2-7; 7 nucleotides align to TRBD1. Germline V gives CDR1 MGHRA, CDR2 YSYEKL. Trimming cost V 2 bases and J 6 bases; bases outside gene matches: 10. The CDR3 runs 15 residues.

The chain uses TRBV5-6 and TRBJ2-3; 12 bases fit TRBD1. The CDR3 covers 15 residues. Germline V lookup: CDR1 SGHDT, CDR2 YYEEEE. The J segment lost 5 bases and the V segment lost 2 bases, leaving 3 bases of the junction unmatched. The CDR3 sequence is CASSLGDRGRDTQYF. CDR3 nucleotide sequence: TGTGCCAGCAGCTTAGGGGACAGGGGGCGAGATACGCAGTATTTT.

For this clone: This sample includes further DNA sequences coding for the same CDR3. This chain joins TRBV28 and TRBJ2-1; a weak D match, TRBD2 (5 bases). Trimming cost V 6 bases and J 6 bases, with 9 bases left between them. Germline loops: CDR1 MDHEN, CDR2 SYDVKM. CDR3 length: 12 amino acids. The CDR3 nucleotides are TGTGCCAGCAGCCCCGGAGGCAATGAGCAGTTCTTC. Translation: CASSPGGNEQFF.

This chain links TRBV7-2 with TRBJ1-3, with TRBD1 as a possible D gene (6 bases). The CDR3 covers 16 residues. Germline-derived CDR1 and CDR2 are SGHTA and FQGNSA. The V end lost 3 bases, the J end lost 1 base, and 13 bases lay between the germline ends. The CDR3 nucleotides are TGTGCCAGCAGCTTTTACAGGGTGGTTTCTGGAAACACCATATATTTT. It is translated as CASSFYRVVSGNTIYF.

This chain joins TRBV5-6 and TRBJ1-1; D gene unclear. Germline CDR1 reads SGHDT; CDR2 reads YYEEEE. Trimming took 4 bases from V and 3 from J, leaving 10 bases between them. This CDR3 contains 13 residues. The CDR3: CASSRDGYTEAFF. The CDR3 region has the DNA TGTGCCAGCAGCCGAGACGGATACACTGAAGCTTTCTTT.

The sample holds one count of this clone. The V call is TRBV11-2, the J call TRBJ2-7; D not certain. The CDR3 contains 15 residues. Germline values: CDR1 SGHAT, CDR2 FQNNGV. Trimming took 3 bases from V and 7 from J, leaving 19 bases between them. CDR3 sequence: CASSFSQLTRWEQYF. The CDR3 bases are TGTGCCAGCAGCTTCTCACAGCTTACTCGCTGGGAGCAGTACTTC.

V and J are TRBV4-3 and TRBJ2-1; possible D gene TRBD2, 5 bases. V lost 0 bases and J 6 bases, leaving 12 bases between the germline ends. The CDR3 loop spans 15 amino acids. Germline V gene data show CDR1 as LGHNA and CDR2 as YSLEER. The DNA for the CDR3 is TGCGCCAGCAGCCAAGATTCGCTAGCCGGCAATGAGCAGTTCTTC. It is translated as CASSQDSLAGNEQFF.

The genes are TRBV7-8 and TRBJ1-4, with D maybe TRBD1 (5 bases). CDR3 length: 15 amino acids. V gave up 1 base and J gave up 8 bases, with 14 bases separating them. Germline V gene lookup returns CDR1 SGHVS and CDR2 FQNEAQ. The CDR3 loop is CASSLGGARGEKLFF. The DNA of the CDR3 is TGTGCCAGCAGCTTAGGAGGGGCTCGGGGGGAAAAACTGTTTTTT. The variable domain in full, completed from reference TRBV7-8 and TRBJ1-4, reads GAGVSQSPRYKVAKRGQDVALRCDPISGHVSLFWYQQALGQGPEFLTYFQNEAQLDKSGLPSDRFFAERPEGSVSTLKIQRTQQEDSAVYLCASSLGGARGEKLFFGSGTQLSVL.

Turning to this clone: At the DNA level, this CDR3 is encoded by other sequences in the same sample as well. This chain's CDR3 is CASSYSRAGVYNEQFF. CDR3 DNA sequence: TGTGCCAGCAGTTACTCGAGGGCGGGAGTCTACAATGAGCAGTTCTTC. The genes are TRBV6-5 and TRBJ2-1; 7 nucleotides line up with TRBD2. The ends lost 0 bases at V and 3 bases at J; junction bases unmatched: 5. From germline, CDR1 is MNHEY and CDR2 SVGAGI. The CDR3 sequence is 16 residues long.

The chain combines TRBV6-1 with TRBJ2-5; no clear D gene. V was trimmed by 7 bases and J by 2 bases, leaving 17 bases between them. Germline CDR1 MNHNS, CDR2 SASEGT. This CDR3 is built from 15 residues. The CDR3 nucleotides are TGTGCCAGCACTGAGACCATTGAACCTCAAGAGACCCAGTACTTC. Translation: CASTETIEPQETQYF.

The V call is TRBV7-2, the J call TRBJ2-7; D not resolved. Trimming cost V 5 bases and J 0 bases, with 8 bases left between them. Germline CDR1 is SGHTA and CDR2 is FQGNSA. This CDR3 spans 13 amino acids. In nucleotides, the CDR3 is TGTGCCAGCAGCCCTGACATCTCCTACGAGCAGTACTTC. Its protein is CASSPDISYEQYF.

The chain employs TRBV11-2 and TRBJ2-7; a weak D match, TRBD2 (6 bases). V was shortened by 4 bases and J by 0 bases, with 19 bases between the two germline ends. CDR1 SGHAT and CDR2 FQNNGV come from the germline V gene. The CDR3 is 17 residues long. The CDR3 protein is CASSSLNRDSSSYEQYF. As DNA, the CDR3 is TGTGCCAGCAGCTCGCTGAACCGGGACTCAAGCTCCTACGAGCAGTACTTC.

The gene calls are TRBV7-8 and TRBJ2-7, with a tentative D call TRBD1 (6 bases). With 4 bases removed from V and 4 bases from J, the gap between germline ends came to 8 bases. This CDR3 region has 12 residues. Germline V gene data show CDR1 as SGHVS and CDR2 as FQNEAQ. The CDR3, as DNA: TGTGCCAGCAGCTCACAGGGATACGAGCAGTACTTC. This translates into CASSSQGYEQYF.

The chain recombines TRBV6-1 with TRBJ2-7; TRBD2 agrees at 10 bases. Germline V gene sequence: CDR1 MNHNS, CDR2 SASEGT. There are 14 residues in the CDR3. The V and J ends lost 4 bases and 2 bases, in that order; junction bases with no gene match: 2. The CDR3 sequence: CASSAGLATYEQYF. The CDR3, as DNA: TGTGCCAGCAGTGCGGGACTAGCGACCTACGAGCAGTACTTC.

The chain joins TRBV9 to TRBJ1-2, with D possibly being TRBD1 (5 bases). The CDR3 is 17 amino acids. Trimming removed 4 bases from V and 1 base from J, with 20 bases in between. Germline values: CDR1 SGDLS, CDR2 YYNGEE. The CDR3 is CASSTYRNDRLNYGYTF. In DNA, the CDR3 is TGTGCCAGCAGCACCTACAGGAACGATCGCCTTAACTATGGCTACACCTTC.